The T cell receptor (beta chain) described here comes from a study of blood T cells in healthy people across ages. Regarding the study as a whole: The CMV status of each donor remained undetermined, and this could have confounded shifts in expanded clonotypes. Diversity was higher, and naive CD4+ cells more numerous, in long-lived donors than in aged donors.

A J-beta primer mix and a sample-barcoded 5' primer were used in a second PCR of about 7 to 11 cycles. CDR3-containing paired-end reads numbered at least 2.5 million in each sample. Via MiXCR, TCRdb re-called the 5' RACE reads, giving one row per CDR3 protein. The repertoire holds about 680,000 distinct CDR3 sequences, with around 48% as singletons. This clonotype has at least ten counts. What it binds is not known. Germline is not matched at one junction end, which may reflect a read error. Germline CDR1 SGHKS, CDR2 YYEKEE (reference sequence). This CDR3 has 13 amino acids. V usage is TRBV5-5 and J usage is TRBJ2-7; D assignment may be TRBD1 or TRBD2 (5 bases each). The sequence came from a woman between 55 and 75 years old in good health. Sequencing used blood. CDR3 in amino acids: CASSPGPGYEQYF. The CDR3 nucleotides read TGCGCCAGCAGCCCGGGGCCAGGCTACGAGCAGTACTTC.